The 8 T cell receptor beta chains below were found in one sample sequenced in a study of CD8 T cells in ankylosing spondylitis. MiXCR, run by TCRdb on the 5' RACE reads, gives a single entry per CDR3 protein. The data contain about 360,000 distinct CDR3 sequences, approximately 14% of them seen just once; the ten biggest clones take up about 1%. Source material: blood, either unsorted or a sorted T cell fraction (not recorded which). Source of these receptors: a male donor with ankylosing spondylitis or in good health (not recorded which).

This clonotype was picked up a small number of times. The V and J genes are TRBV20-1 and TRBJ2-4, with 12 bases aligning to TRBD1. This CDR3 region has 18 residues. Germline trimming cut 0 bases from V and 5 bases from J; bases unmatched to any gene: 11. Germline lookup yields CDR1 DFQATT and CDR2 SNEGSKA (reference sequence). The CDR3 loop reads CSARDTGTGGGWENIQYF. CDR3 DNA sequence: TGCAGTGCTAGAGACACTGGGACAGGGGGCGGTTGGGAAAACATTCAGTACTTC.

This clonotype was detected only a few times. The chain recombines TRBV15 with TRBJ1-6, with D hard to call. The CDR3 spans 16 residues. CDR1 is LNHNV, CDR2 YYDKDF, per germline (reference sequence). Trimming removed 0 bases at V and 0 bases at J, with 6 bases between. The CDR3 region is CATSRDFGSYNSPLHF. The CDR3 nucleotides read TGTGCCACCAGCAGAGATTTTGGCTCCTATAATTCACCCCTCCACTTT.

The V call is TRBV5-1, the J call TRBJ2-1; 10 bases align to TRBD2. The trim removed 0 bases at V and 5 bases at J, leaving 5 bases unmatched. Germline assignment: CDR1 SGHRS and CDR2 YFSETQ. This CDR3 is 16 amino acids long. CDR3 DNA: TGCGCCAGCAGCTTGGGGGGGACTAGCGCGAACAATGAGCAGTTCTTC. Its translation is CASSLGGTSANNEQFF.

This chain joins TRBV10-3 and TRBJ1-2; TRBD1 aligns across 9 bases. Germline V CDR1 and CDR2: ENHRY, SYGVKD. V dropped 5 bases and J dropped 6; count of bases not matched to a gene: 7. This CDR3 spans 14 amino acids. CDR3 sequence reads: CAISQQGAVNGYTF. The CDR3 DNA sequence: TGTGCCATCAGTCAACAGGGGGCGGTTAATGGCTACACCTTC.

The V call is TRBV5-5, the J call TRBJ1-4; D remains unclear. CDR1 and CDR2 (germline): SGHKS, YYEKEE (reference sequence). The CDR3 runs to 13 residues. Trimming shortened V by 1 base and J by 10 bases, and 11 bases separated the two germline ends. The CDR3 sequence: CASSLSREGKLFF. For the CDR3, the DNA is TGTGCCAGCAGCTTGTCGAGGGAGGGAAAACTGTTTTTT.

This clonotype was picked up a small number of times. This chain connects TRBV12-3 or TRBV12-4 to TRBJ2-7, with D unresolved. This CDR3 comprises 13 residues. Trimming left V 1 base short and J 5 bases short, with 9 bases between. The CDR3 is CASSLGEVDEQYF. The CDR3 coding sequence is TGTGCCAGCAGTTTAGGCGAGGTGGACGAGCAGTACTTC.

This clonotype was recorded at least ten times. Germline and junction disagree at one end, which may indicate a read error. J is TRBJ2-2 and V is TRBV5-1; D perhaps matches TRBD2 (5 bases). CDR3 size: 14 residues. Germline CDR1 SGHRS, CDR2 YFSETQ. The CDR3 loop is CASSLALNTGELFF. The DNA of the CDR3 is TGTGCCAGCAGCTTAGCGCTGAACACCGGGGAGCTGTTTTTT.

This clonotype was seen repeatedly, ten times or more. CDR3 protein: CASSLGETYTGELFF. The CDR3, as DNA: TGTGCCAGCAGTTTAGGGGAGACCTACACCGGGGAGCTGTTTTTT. V usage is TRBV12-3 or TRBV12-4 and J usage is TRBJ2-2; maybe TRBD2 (5 bases). The V end was cut by 1 base, the J end by 3 bases, with 9 bases between. This CDR3 contains 15 residues.